These T cell receptor beta chains were read from a single sample in a study of blood T cell repertoires in COVID-19. Libraries were prepared by immunoSEQ multiplex PCR; TCRdb keeps only in-frame clonotypes and omits some of them. The data contain about 15,000 clones, about 69% of them singletons. Source material: peripheral blood. These receptors originate from a man between 60 and 75 years old with acute or convalescent COVID-19. Both conserved end residues are part of each CDR3. Each record gives: J gene, D gene, clone size, V gene, CDR3 protein, CDR3 DNA. The D gene is left open where the match is weak. Rows may omit the clone size; those that give it use once, few, many or a size class.

J: TRBJ2-7
D: TRBD1
size: .
V: TRBV7-2
CDR3: CASSAMDRSVEQYF
DNA: TGTGCCAGCAGCGCTATGGACAGGTCCGTGGAGCAGTACTTC

J: TRBJ2-7
D: .
size: .
V: TRBV5-1
CDR3: CASSSLSAYEQYF
DNA: TGCGCCAGCAGCTCCCTCTCCGCCTACGAGCAGTACTTC

J: TRBJ1-4
D: .
size: .
V: TRBV6-1
CDR3: CASSERATNEKLFF
DNA: TGTGCCAGCAGTGAGCGGGCAACTAATGAAAAACTGTTTTTT

J: TRBJ1-3
D: .
size: .
V: TRBV7-9
CDR3: CASSLGSFSGNTIYF
DNA: TGTGCCAGCAGCTTAGGTAGCTTCTCTGGAAACACCATATATTTT

J: TRBJ2-7
D: TRBD1
size: medium-sized
V: TRBV3-1/TRBV3-2
CDR3: CASSQVPGQGVYEQYF
DNA: TGTGCCAGCAGCCAAGTTCCGGGACAGGGGGTCTACGAGCAGTACTTC

J: TRBJ2-2
D: TRBD1
size: few
V: TRBV9
CDR3: CASSPRYGTENTGELFF
DNA: TGTGCCAGCAGCCCGAGATACGGGACAGAGAACACCGGGGAGCTGTTTTTT

J: TRBJ1-2
D: .
size: .
V: TRBV9
CDR3: CASSAHDGSGYTF
DNA: TGTGCCAGCAGCGCACACGATGGCAGTGGCTACACCTTC

J: TRBJ2-6
D: .
size: .
V: TRBV29-1
CDR3: CSAQPSVGANVLTF
DNA: TGCAGCGCCCAGCCTAGCGTGGGGGCCAACGTCCTGACTTTC

J: TRBJ2-7
D: TRBD2
size: .
V: TRBV4-3
CDR3: CASSQGQLAGPYEQYF
DNA: TGCGCCAGCAGCCAAGGCCAACTAGCGGGTCCCTACGAGCAGTACTTC

J: TRBJ1-2
D: .
size: .
V: TRBV6-5
CDR3: CASSRGKVGYTF
DNA: TGTGCCAGCAGTAGGGGAAAAGTAGGCTACACCTTC

J: TRBJ1-2
D: TRBD1
size: .
V: TRBV30
CDR3: CAATRDRDYGYTF
DNA: TGTGCCGCGACCCGGGACAGAGACTATGGCTACACCTTC

J: TRBJ2-1
D: .
size: few
V: TRBV10-2
CDR3: CASSGRGASSSYNEQFF
DNA: TGCGCCAGCAGTGGCCGGGGGGCCTCCAGCTCCTACAATGAGCAGTTCTTC

J: TRBJ1-2
D: .
size: .
V: TRBV4-3
CDR3: CASSQNQGSGGPNYGYTF
DNA: TGCGCCAGCAGCCAGAACCAAGGGTCGGGGGGACCGAACTATGGCTACACCTTC

J: TRBJ1-2
D: TRBD1
size: .
V: TRBV18
CDR3: CASSPRTGFTNYGYTF
DNA: TGTGCCAGCTCACCTAGGACAGGCTTCACTAACTATGGCTACACCTTC

J: TRBJ2-5
D: .
size: .
V: TRBV15
CDR3: CATSSIQGPQETQYF
DNA: TGTGCCACCAGCAGCATACAGGGACCGCAAGAGACCCAGTACTTC

J: TRBJ1-6
D: .
size: .
V: TRBV25-1
CDR3: CASSAQIQYNSPLHF
DNA: TGTGCCAGCAGTGCCCAGATCCAGTATAATTCACCCCTCCACTTT

J: TRBJ1-1
D: .
size: .
V: TRBV10-3
CDR3: CAIRGGPGNTEAFF
DNA: TGTGCCATCAGAGGGGGACCGGGGAACACTGAAGCTTTCTTT